A single sample gave rise to the 10 T cell receptor beta chains below, sequenced in a study of blood T cell repertoires in COVID-19. Repertoires were generated with immunoSEQ multiplex PCR, while TCRdb's copy carries only in-frame clones and drops some. The repertoire holds about 49,000 clones, with around 83% as singletons. Specimen: peripheral blood. These receptors originate from a man aged 35-49 years with active COVID-19.

The chain has TRBV27 and TRBJ2-3, with D hard to call. Trimming pared 3 bases from V and 6 bases from J, leaving 4 bases between. This CDR3 comprises 11 residues. Germline CDR1 reads MNHEY; CDR2 reads SMNVEV (reference sequence). The CDR3 region is CASSFLDTQYF. In nucleotides, the CDR3 is TGTGCCAGCAGTTTTCTGGATACGCAGTATTTT.

The chain has TRBV27 and TRBJ2-1; 7 bases line up with TRBD2. The CDR3 totals 14 residues. Trimming took 3 bases from V and 3 from J; bases not matched to a gene: 2. The germline V gene has CDR1 MNHEY and CDR2 SMNVEV (reference sequence). This CDR3 reads CASSFLAVYNEQFF. CDR3 DNA sequence: TGTGCCAGCAGTTTCCTAGCGGTCTACAATGAGCAGTTCTTC.

This sequence joins TRBV14 and TRBJ1-1; tentatively, D is TRBD1 (5 bases). V lost 8 bases and J 3 bases, leaving 19 bases between the germline ends. The CDR3 loop spans 15 amino acids. Germline CDR1 SGHDN, CDR2 FVKESK. CDR3 residues: CASRTFGGTDTEAFF. The DNA of the CDR3 is TGTGCCAGCCGGACCTTTGGGGGGACGGACACTGAAGCTTTCTTT.

This clone was recorded a few times. The rearrangement links TRBV3-1 (or the pseudogene TRBV3-2) to TRBJ2-1; D may be TRBD2 (6 bases). V was trimmed by 4 bases and J by 3 bases, leaving 7 bases between them. Per the germline V gene, CDR1 is LGHDT and CDR2 is YNNKEL (reference sequence). This CDR3 is built from 13 residues. The CDR3 coding sequence is TGTGCCAGCAGCCCGGGACTCTACAATGAGCAGTTCTTC. Translating it yields CASSPGLYNEQFF.

The chain employs TRBV5-6 and TRBJ2-6; tentatively, D is TRBD1 (6 bases). Trimming removed 3 bases at V and 4 bases at J, with 14 bases between. The germline V gene has CDR1 SGHDT and CDR2 YYEEEE. CDR3 length: 16 residues. The CDR3 DNA reads as TGTGCCAGCAGCTCGACAGGCAGATCGGGGGCCAACGTCCTGACTTTC. Its protein is CASSSTGRSGANVLTF.

The chain is built from TRBV5-6 and TRBJ2-3; D possibly corresponds to TRBD2 (5 bases). Per germline, CDR1 SGHDT and CDR2 YYEEEE. There are 16 residues in the CDR3. Between the trimmed V and J ends, which lost 4 bases and 0 bases, there was a span of 15 bases. The CDR3 sequence is CASSNRQRRSTDTQYF. DNA of the CDR3: TGTGCCAGCAGCAATCGGCAGCGGAGGAGCACAGATACGCAGTATTTT.

The chain carries TRBV2 and TRBJ2-2; D call uncertain. The CDR3 consists of 11 residues. Trimming stripped 6 bases from V and 6 bases from J, with 5 bases between. From germline, CDR1 is SNHLY and CDR2 FYNNEI. CDR3 amino acids: CASRYSGELFF. The CDR3 DNA reads TGTGCCAGCAGATACTCCGGGGAGCTGTTTTTT.

This clone was detected once. The V call is TRBV7-3, the J call TRBJ2-3, with TRBD2 as a possible D gene (6 bases). CDR3 length: 17 amino acids. Trimming shortened V by 1 base and J by 0 bases, and 14 bases separated the two germline ends. From germline, CDR1 is SGHTA and CDR2 FQGTGA. The CDR3 is CASSLKKGGTSTDTQYF. DNA of the CDR3: TGTGCCAGCAGCTTAAAGAAGGGCGGGACTAGCACAGATACGCAGTATTTT.

The chain recombines TRBV12-5 with TRBJ2-2; 8 positions match TRBD2. The CDR3 contains 17 residues. The trim removed 0 bases at V and 6 bases at J, leaving 9 bases unmatched. From germline, CDR1 is LGHNT and CDR2 FRNRAP. The chain's CDR3 is CASGLVPFGAGAGELFF. DNA for the CDR3: TGTGCTAGTGGTTTGGTACCGTTCGGAGCGGGAGCCGGGGAGCTGTTTTTT.

J is TRBJ2-3 and V is TRBV10-3, with 11 bases matching TRBD2. The trim removed 6 bases at V and 0 bases at J, leaving 2 bases unmatched. Germline V gene sequence: CDR1 ENHRY, CDR2 SYGVKD. This CDR3 spans 15 amino acids. The DNA of the CDR3 is TGTGCCATCAGAGCTAGCGGGAGGAGCACAGATACGCAGTATTTT. Its translation is CAIRASGRSTDTQYF.